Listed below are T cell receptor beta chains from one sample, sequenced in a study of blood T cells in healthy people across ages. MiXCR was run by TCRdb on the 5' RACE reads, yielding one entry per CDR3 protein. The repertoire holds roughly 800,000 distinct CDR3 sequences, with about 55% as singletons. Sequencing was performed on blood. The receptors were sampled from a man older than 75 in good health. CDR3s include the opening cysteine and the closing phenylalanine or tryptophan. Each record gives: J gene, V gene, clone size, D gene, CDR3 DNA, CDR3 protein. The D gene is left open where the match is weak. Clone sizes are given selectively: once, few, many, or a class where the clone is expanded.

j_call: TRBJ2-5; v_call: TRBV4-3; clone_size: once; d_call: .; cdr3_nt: TGCGCCAGCAGCCAAGATTGGGCGAGCAGTCAAGAGACCCAGTACTTC; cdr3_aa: CASSQDWASSQETQYF
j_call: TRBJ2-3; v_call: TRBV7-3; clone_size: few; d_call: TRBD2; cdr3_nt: TGTGCCAGCAGCTTAAAGGGGGGCCTAGCGGGAGCCGATACGCAGTATTTT; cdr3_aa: CASSLKGGLAGADTQYF
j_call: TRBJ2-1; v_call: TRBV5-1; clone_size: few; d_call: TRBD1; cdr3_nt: TGCGCCAGCAGCCCCACGGCAGGGGGCCTGGTTAATGAGCAGTTCTTC; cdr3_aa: CASSPTAGGLVNEQFF
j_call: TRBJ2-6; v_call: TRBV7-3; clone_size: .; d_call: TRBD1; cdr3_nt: TGTGCCAGCAGTCTACAGGGGGCTATTAGCTCTGGGGCCAACGTCCTGACTTTC; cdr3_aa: CASSLQGAISSGANVLTF
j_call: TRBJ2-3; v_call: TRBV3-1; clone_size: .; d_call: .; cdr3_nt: TGTGCCAGCAGCCGAGATAACTGGGGGACGCACAGAGACGCGTATTTT; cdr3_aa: CASSRDNWGTHRDAYF
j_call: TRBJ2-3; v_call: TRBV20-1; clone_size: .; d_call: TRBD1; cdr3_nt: TGCAGTGCTAGTTCGACAGGGGAGGTTAACAGAGACGCGTATTTT; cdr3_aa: CSASSTGEVNRDAYF
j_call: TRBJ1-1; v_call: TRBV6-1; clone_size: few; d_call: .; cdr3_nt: TGTGCCAGCAGCCCGTTGGGGGTGAACACTGAAGCTTTCTTT; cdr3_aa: CASSPLGVNTEAFF
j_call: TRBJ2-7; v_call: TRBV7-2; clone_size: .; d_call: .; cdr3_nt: TGTGCCAGCAGCTTAAGCCCGGGGAACTCCTACGAGCAGTACTTC; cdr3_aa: CASSLSPGNSYEQYF
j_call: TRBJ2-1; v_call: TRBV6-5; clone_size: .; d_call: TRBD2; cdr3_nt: TGTGCCAGCAGTTATGGGGCTAGCGGGAGGGTATACAATGAGCAGTTCTTC; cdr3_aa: CASSYGASGRVYNEQFF
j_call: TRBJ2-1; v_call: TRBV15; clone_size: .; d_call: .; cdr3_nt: TGTGCCACCAGCTACACCAGGGGTTTCAGTGAGCAGTTCTTC; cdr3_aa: CATSYTRGFSEQFF
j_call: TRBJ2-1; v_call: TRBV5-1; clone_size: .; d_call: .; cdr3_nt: TGCGCCAGCGGACCCGGGACTCCCTTCAATGAGCAGTTCTTC; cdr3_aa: CASGPGTPFNEQFF
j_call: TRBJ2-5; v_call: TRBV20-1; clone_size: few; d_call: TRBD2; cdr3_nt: TGCAGTGCTAGAAAGCCTAGCGGGAGCTCCCAAGAGACCCAGTACTTC; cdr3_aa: CSARKPSGSSQETQYF
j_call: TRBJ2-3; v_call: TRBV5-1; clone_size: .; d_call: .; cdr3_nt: TGCGCCAGCAGCTTGGGGGGGCGAAAAGATACGCAGTATTTT; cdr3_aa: CASSLGGRKDTQYF
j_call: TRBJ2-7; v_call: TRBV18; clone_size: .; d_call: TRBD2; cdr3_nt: TGTGCCAGCTCACCAACGGGAGGTCACGAGCAGTACTTC; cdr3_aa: CASSPTGGHEQYF
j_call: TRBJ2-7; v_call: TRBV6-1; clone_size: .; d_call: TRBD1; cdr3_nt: TGTGCCAGCAAATTCGACACAGGGGCCCCCTACGAGCAGTACTTC; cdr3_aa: CASKFDTGAPYEQYF
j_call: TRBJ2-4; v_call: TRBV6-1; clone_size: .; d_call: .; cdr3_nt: TGTGCCAGCAGTGAATGGTCAGGGCTAGCCAAAAACATTCAGTACTTC; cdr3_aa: CASSEWSGLAKNIQYF
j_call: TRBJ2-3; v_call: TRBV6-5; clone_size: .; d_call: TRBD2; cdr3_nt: TGTGCCAGCAGTTACTCCAGCGGGGCGTCAGATACGCAGTATTTT; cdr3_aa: CASSYSSGASDTQYF
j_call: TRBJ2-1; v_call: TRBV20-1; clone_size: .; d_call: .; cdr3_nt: TGCAGTGCTTCCCCAAGTCTACCTTCCCCCTACAATGAGCAGTTCTTC; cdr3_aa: CSASPSLPSPYNEQFF
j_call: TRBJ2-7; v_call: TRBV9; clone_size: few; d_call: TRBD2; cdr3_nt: TGTGCCAGCAGCGTAGGAGGGACTAGCGGGACCTACGAGCAGTACTTC; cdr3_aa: CASSVGGTSGTYEQYF
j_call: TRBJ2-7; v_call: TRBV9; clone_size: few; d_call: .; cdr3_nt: TGTGCCAGCAGCCCAGCGCTCGGTTTCTACGAGCAGTACTTC; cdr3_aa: CASSPALGFYEQYF
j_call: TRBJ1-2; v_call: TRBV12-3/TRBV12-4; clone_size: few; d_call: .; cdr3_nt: TGTGCCAGCAGTCTCCGGGTTCACGATGGCTACACCTTC; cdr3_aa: CASSLRVHDGYTF
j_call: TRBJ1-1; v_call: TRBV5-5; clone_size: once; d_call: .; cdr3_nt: TGTGCCAGCAGCTTTTTCAATAGCGAAGCTTTCTTT; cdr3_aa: CASSFFNSEAFF
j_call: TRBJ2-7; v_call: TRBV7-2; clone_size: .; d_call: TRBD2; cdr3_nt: TGTGCCAGCAGCGAGACTAGCGGAGTCTCCTACGAGCAGTACTTC; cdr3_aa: CASSETSGVSYEQYF
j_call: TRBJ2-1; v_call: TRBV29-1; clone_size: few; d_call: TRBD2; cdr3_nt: TGCAGCGTTTCTCCGGGACTAGCGGTTTACAATGAGCAGTTCTTC; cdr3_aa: CSVSPGLAVYNEQFF
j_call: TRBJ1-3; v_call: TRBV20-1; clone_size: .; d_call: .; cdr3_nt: TGCAGTGCTAGAGTTCAGGGATCTGGAAACACCATATATTTT; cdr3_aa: CSARVQGSGNTIYF
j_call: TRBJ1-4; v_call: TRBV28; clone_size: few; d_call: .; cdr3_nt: TGTGCCAGCAGCACCGGGACACTAGGGAATGAAAAACTGTTTTTT; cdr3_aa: CASSTGTLGNEKLFF
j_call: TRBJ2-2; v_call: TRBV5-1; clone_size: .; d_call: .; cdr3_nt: TGCGCCAGCAGCGTGGAACGGAATCACGGGGAGCTGTTTTTT; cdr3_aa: CASSVERNHGELFF
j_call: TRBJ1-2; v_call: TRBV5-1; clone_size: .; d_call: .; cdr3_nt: TGCGCCAGCAGCTTGACGGGGGCGGTACATGGCTACACCTTC; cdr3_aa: CASSLTGAVHGYTF
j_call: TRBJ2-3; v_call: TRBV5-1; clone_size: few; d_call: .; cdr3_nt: TGCGCCAGCAGCTTGGGGCGTCCACGAGATACGCAGTATTTT; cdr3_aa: CASSLGRPRDTQYF
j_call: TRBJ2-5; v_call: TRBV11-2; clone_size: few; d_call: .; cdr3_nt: TGTGCCAGCGGGGACAGCTACCGGGAGGAGACCCAGTACTTC; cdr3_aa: CASGDSYREETQYF
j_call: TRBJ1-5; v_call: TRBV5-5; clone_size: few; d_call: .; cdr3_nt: TGTGCCAGCAGCCCAGGACAGCACAATCAGCCCCAGCATTTT; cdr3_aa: CASSPGQHNQPQHF
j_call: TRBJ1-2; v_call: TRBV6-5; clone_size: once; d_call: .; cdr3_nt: TGTGCCAGCAGACAGGGCTGGGCCTATGGCTACACCTTC; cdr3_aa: CASRQGWAYGYTF
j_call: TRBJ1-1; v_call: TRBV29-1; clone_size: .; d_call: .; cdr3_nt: TGCAGCGTTGAAGATTCAACCCGGAAAGCTTTCTTT; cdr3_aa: CSVEDSTRKAFF
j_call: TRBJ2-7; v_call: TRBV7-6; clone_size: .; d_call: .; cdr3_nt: TGTGCCAGCAGCTTATCCGGGAGTCCCCTCTACGAGCAGTACTTC; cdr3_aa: CASSLSGSPLYEQYF